Below are 18 T cell receptor beta chains sequenced from a single sample in a study of CD8 T cells in ankylosing spondylitis. TCRdb reanalysed the 5' RACE reads using MiXCR and keeps one entry per CDR3 protein. The sample yields some 42,000 distinct CDR3 sequences, around 2.9% seen once. Input material: blood, either unsorted or a sorted T cell fraction (not recorded which). The receptors originated from a male donor with ankylosing spondylitis or in good health (not recorded which).

This rearrangement joins TRBV9 to TRBJ2-3, with 8 bases aligning to TRBD1. The CDR3 has 19 amino acids. The junction had 21 bases not matched to a gene; V was cut back by 3 bases and J by 6 bases. CDR1 SGDLS and CDR2 YYNGEE come from the germline V gene. Here the CDR3 DNA reads TGTGCCAGCAGCGGCGAAACCCAGGGGGCGAACACTTTCCATGATACGCAGTATTTT. Amino acids: CASSGETQGANTFHDTQYF.

This clonotype was observed at least ten times. V gene TRBV9 combines with J gene TRBJ2-2; maybe TRBD1 (6 bases). The CDR3 runs to 16 residues. V lost 3 bases, J lost 6 bases, and 18 bases lay in between. CDR1 is SGDLS and CDR2 is YYNGEE in the germline V gene. In DNA, the CDR3 is TGTGCCAGCAGCGCTGTCCCGGGACACCAGCCCGGGGAGCTGTTTTTT. Translating it yields CASSAVPGHQPGELFF.

This clonotype came up many times. V gene TRBV9 combines with J gene TRBJ2-3; D is tentatively TRBD1 or TRBD2 (6 bases each). Germline assignment: CDR1 SGDLS and CDR2 YYNGEE. Trimming took 7 bases from V and 6 from J, leaving 24 bases between them. This CDR3 is 16 amino acids long. The CDR3 sequence: CASVPGARRAGDTQYF. CDR3 DNA: TGTGCCAGCGTTCCGGGGGCTCGAAGGGCAGGGGATACGCAGTATTTT.

This clonotype occurred a few times. This rearrangement joins TRBV9 to TRBJ2-1; perhaps TRBD2 as D (6 bases). There are 15 residues in the CDR3. V dropped 0 bases and J dropped 9 bases, with 16 bases sitting between them. Germline assignment: CDR1 SGDLS and CDR2 YYNGEE. As DNA, the CDR3 is TGTGCCAGCAGCGTAGGGGGGACTTCCCTAGGTGAGCAGTTCTTC. This codes for CASSVGGTSLGEQFF.

At least ten counts were recorded for this clonotype. The chain joins TRBV9 to TRBJ2-5; D is possibly TRBD1 (6 bases). Germline V CDR1 and CDR2: SGDLS, YYNGEE. The CDR3 sequence is 15 residues long. Trimming removed 0 bases at V and 3 bases at J, with 12 bases between. CDR3 protein: CASSVEVQGKETQYF. The CDR3 nucleotides read TGTGCCAGCAGCGTAGAGGTCCAGGGGAAAGAGACCCAGTACTTC.

This clonotype was counted at least ten times. The chain recombines TRBV9 with TRBJ1-1; tentatively, D is TRBD1 (6 bases). The V end lost 4 bases, the J end lost 4 bases, and 20 bases lay between the germline ends. The CDR3 runs 16 residues. CDR1 is SGDLS, CDR2 YYNGEE, per germline. CDR3 protein: CASSPIGGRFGTEAFF. DNA for the CDR3: TGTGCCAGCAGCCCAATCGGGGGCAGGTTTGGCACTGAAGCTTTCTTT.

The table lists this clonotype with many counts. The chain is built from TRBV9 and TRBJ2-1, with 7 bases identical to TRBD2. The germline CDR1 and CDR2 sequences are SGDLS and YYNGEE. J lost 2 bases, V lost 3 bases, and 5 bases had no gene match. CDR3 length equals 15 residues. The CDR3 DNA reads as TGTGCCAGCAGCGCCACCGGGACTACCTACAATGAGCAGTTCTTC. Its protein is CASSATGTTYNEQFF.

This clonotype has a count of ten or more. This chain joins TRBV9 and TRBJ1-1; D unresolved. Germline V gene sequence: CDR1 SGDLS, CDR2 YYNGEE. With 1 base removed from V and 4 bases from J, the gap between germline ends came to 8 bases. This CDR3 is 13 amino acids long. The CDR3 sequence is CASSVTWSTEAFF. DNA of the CDR3: TGTGCCAGCAGCGTAACCTGGAGCACTGAAGCTTTCTTT.

Ten or more counts support this clonotype. The rearrangement links TRBV9 to TRBJ1-1, with D maybe TRBD1 (6 bases). CDR1 is SGDLS, CDR2 YYNGEE, per germline. V lost 3 bases, J lost 1 base, and 19 bases lay in between. This CDR3 has 17 amino acids. The CDR3: CASSARDTSFENTEAFF. CDR3 coding DNA: TGTGCCAGCAGCGCACGGGACACCTCCTTCGAGAACACTGAAGCTTTCTTT.

This clonotype occurred many times. The genes are TRBV9 and TRBJ2-7, with TRBD2 as a possible D gene (6 bases). CDR1 SGDLS and CDR2 YYNGEE come from the germline V gene. The germline V and J ends were trimmed by 2 bases and 0 bases, with 9 bases remaining between them. The CDR3 totals 14 residues. The CDR3 DNA sequence: TGTGCCAGCAGCGTGGGACTGTACTCCTACGAGCAGTACTTC. This gives the protein CASSVGLYSYEQYF.

By its share, this clonotype is medium-sized (0.01 to 0.1%). CDR3 sequence: CSESSGAGANVLTF. CDR3 DNA: TGCAGCGAATCCTCGGGGGCTGGGGCCAACGTCCTGACTTTC. J is TRBJ2-6 and V is TRBV29-1; TRBD2 is a possible D gene (6 bases). Germline values: CDR1 SQVTM, CDR2 ANQGSEA. This CDR3 has 14 amino acids. V dropped 7 bases and J dropped 2 bases, with 12 bases sitting between them.

This clonotype was detected many times. This sequence joins TRBV9 and TRBJ2-1, with D possibly being TRBD1 (5 bases). V lost 6 bases and J 2 bases, leaving 15 bases between the germline ends. The CDR3 length is 15 residues. Germline V gene data show CDR1 as SGDLS and CDR2 as YYNGEE. CDR3 DNA sequence: TGTGCCAGCACCGGCTGTGGCAGGGCCTACAATGAGCAGTTCTTC. Its translation is CASTGCGRAYNEQFF.

This clonotype has at least ten counts. The chain couples TRBV9 to TRBJ2-1; 7 nucleotides agree with TRBD2. Per the germline V gene, CDR1 is SGDLS and CDR2 is YYNGEE. The CDR3 runs to 16 residues. The ends lost 4 bases at V and 2 bases at J; junction bases unmatched: 9. CDR3 sequence reads: CASSPLREAAYNEQFF. CDR3 DNA: TGTGCCAGCAGCCCACTTCGGGAGGCCGCCTACAATGAGCAGTTCTTC.

The rearrangement links TRBV9 to TRBJ1-2; 9 bases match TRBD1. V gave up 6 bases and J gave up 2 bases; unmatched junction bases: 2. Per the germline V gene, CDR1 is SGDLS and CDR2 is YYNGEE. The CDR3 runs 13 residues. The DNA of the CDR3 is TGTGCCAGCACAGGACAGGGGAACTATGGCTACACCTTC. Its protein is CASTGQGNYGYTF.

In this sample, this clonotype turned up many times. The gene calls are TRBV9 and TRBJ2-5; 7 bases are a match to TRBD1. Germline CDR1 and CDR2: SGDLS and YYNGEE. The J segment lost 1 base and the V segment lost 5 bases, leaving 5 bases of the junction unmatched. The CDR3 contains 14 residues. CDR3 residues: CASSRQGFQETQYF. Here the CDR3 DNA reads TGTGCCAGCAGTCGACAGGGCTTCCAAGAGACCCAGTACTTC.

This clonotype appeared many times. V gene TRBV9 combines with J gene TRBJ2-5; TRBD2 matches 10 bases. V gave up 0 bases and J gave up 6 bases; unmatched junction bases: 5. The CDR3 length is 15 residues. The germline V gene encodes CDR1 SGDLS and CDR2 YYNGEE. DNA for the CDR3: TGTGCCAGCAGCGTAGGGCTAGCGGGAGCTCAGACCCAGTACTTC. Translation: CASSVGLAGAQTQYF.

This clonotype was seen repeatedly, ten times or more. This chain joins TRBV9 and TRBJ2-7; 10 positions agree with TRBD2. The V gene's germline CDR1 is SGDLS and CDR2 YYNGEE. The trim removed 4 bases at V and 6 bases at J, leaving 13 bases unmatched. CDR3 size: 16 residues. CDR3 protein: CASSPSGRGEWGEQYF. CDR3 DNA sequence: TGTGCCAGCAGCCCGAGCGGGAGGGGTGAATGGGGCGAGCAGTACTTC. Supplemented by reference TRBV9 and TRBJ2-7, the full variable domain reads DSGVTQTPKHLITATGQRVTLRCSPRSGDLSVYWYQQSLDQGLQFLIQYYNGEERAKGNILERFSAQQFPDLHSELNLSSLELGDSALYFCASSPSGRGEWGEQYFGPGTRLTVT.

This clonotype occurred many times. V gene TRBV9 combines with J gene TRBJ2-5; 7 bases align to TRBD1. Per the germline V gene, CDR1 is SGDLS and CDR2 is YYNGEE. The CDR3 covers 16 residues. After removal of 0 bases from V and 2 bases from J, the junction contained 7 bases not matched to a gene. The CDR3 DNA reads TGTGCCAGCAGCGTAGGTGGGACAGAGTTACAAGAGACCCAGTACTTC. This translates into CASSVGGTELQETQYF.